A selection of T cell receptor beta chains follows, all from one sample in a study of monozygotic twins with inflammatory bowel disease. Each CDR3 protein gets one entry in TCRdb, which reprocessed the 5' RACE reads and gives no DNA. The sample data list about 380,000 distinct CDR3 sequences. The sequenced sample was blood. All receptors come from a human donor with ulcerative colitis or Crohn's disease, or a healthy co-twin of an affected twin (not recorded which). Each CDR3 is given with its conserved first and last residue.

CSAPRGGLVNYEQYF	TRBV20-1	15	TRBJ2-7
CASKTGTARETQYF	TRBV5-1	14	TRBJ2-5
CASSPSDGGYAEKLFF	TRBV5-1	16	TRBJ1-4
CSAGDREGYNEQFF	TRBV20-1	14	TRBJ2-1
CASSPNGGTGSYEQYF	TRBV5-5	16	TRBJ2-7
CASSLEWGSPDIQYF	TRBV11-2	15	TRBJ2-4
CASSLVGQGGPQHF	TRBV7-2	14	TRBJ1-5
CASSWNQDTPQETQYF	TRBV6-2/TRBV6-3	16	TRBJ2-5
CASSNRGQQLFF	TRBV5-4	12	TRBJ1-4
CASSLGPEIEAQHF	TRBV11-2	14	TRBJ1-5
CSGLAGGHTDTQYF	TRBV20-1	14	TRBJ2-3
CASRSGTTYEQYF	TRBV5-1	13	TRBJ2-7
CASSLEGTSVKGTQYF	TRBV7-9	16	TRBJ2-5
CASYRNGADTQYF	TRBV12-3/TRBV12-4	13	TRBJ2-3
CASSPRRTGGMMGANVLTF	TRBV3-1	19	TRBJ2-6
CASSLGGSVYEQYF	TRBV7-2	14	TRBJ2-7
CASIRDTTDTQHF	TRBV28	13	TRBJ2-3
CASSYKGGFADTQYF	TRBV7-3	15	TRBJ2-3
CASSSGTNTGELFF	TRBV5-4	14	TRBJ2-2
CASSSKVSTNEKLFF	TRBV11-2	15	TRBJ1-4
CASDWGGRGQETQYF	TRBV5-6	15	TRBJ2-5
CASSLGFGRSYNEQFF	TRBV5-1	16	TRBJ2-1
CASSPEAGTGELFF	TRBV4-3	14	TRBJ2-2
CASSPGGEREQYF	TRBV18	13	TRBJ2-7
CASSLAGGGGGYTF	TRBV5-1	14	TRBJ1-2
CASSKTGEMSYEQYF	TRBV5-1	15	TRBJ2-7
CASSPGTAARSYEQYF	TRBV4-3	16	TRBJ2-7
CASSYATRQLFF	TRBV6-2/TRBV6-3	12	TRBJ2-1
CASSQAGGAGEAFF	TRBV16	14	TRBJ1-1
CASSQDRGTSGANNEQFF	TRBV4-1	18	TRBJ2-1
CASRIDRAYEQYF	TRBV5-1	13	TRBJ2-7
CSVEVGLKVYNEQFF	TRBV29-1	15	TRBJ2-1
CASSFWGRPLSSGNTIYF	TRBV7-6	18	TRBJ1-3
CASSQRGTSSYNEQFF	TRBV4-2	16	TRBJ2-1
CASSPDGRVNTEAFF	TRBV18	15	TRBJ1-1
CASSLAGTDYTGELFF	TRBV5-1	16	TRBJ2-2
CASSSPVEWETQYF	TRBV5-1	14	TRBJ2-5
CASGGPGLASTDTQYF	TRBV7-6	16	TRBJ2-3
CASSRTRFDEQYF	TRBV5-1	13	TRBJ2-7
CASSNRDRGSPLHF	TRBV4-1	14	TRBJ1-6
CASSYNLAGGNLQETQYF	TRBV6-2/TRBV6-3	18	TRBJ2-5
CSVEHSSAGSKYF	TRBV29-1	13	TRBJ2-7
CASSQEWRDRGLETQYF	TRBV4-3	17	TRBJ2-5
CASSYSGGHSNQPQHF	TRBV6-5	16	TRBJ1-5
CSAGQPGGALGLNGYTF	TRBV20-1	17	TRBJ1-2
CASSLQGGDQPQHF	TRBV18	14	TRBJ1-5
CASRYTGGNQPQHF	TRBV12-3/TRBV12-4	14	TRBJ1-5